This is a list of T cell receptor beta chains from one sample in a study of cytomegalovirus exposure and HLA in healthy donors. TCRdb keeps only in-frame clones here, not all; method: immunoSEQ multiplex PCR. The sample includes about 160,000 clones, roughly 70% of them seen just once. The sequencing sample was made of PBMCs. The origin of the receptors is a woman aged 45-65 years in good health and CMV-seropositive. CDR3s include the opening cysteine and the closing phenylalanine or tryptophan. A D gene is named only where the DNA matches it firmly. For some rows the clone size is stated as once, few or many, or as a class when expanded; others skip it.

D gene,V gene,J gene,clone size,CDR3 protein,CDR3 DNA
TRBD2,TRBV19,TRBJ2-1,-,CASRTGVTGGRHEQFF,TGTGCCAGTCGGACCGGGGTCACGGGGGGGCGCCATGAGCAGTTCTTC
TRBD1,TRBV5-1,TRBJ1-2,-,CASREWTGQNGYTF,TGCGCCAGCAGAGAATGGACAGGGCAGAATGGCTACACCTTC
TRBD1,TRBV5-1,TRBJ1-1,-,CASSFTGETEAFF,TGCGCCAGCAGCTTTACAGGGGAAACTGAAGCTTTCTTT
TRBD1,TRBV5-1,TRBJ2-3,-,CATGTGDTDTQYF,TGCGCCACCGGGACAGGGGACACAGATACGCAGTATTTT
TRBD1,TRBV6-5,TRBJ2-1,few,CASTGGVINEQFF,TGTGCCAGTACAGGGGGCGTGATAAATGAGCAGTTCTTC
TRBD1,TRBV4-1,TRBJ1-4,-,CASSQVDRLNEKLFF,TGCGCCAGCAGCCAAGTGGACAGGCTAAATGAAAAACTGTTTTTT
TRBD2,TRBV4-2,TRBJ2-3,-,CASSQSIAGGALDTQYF,TGTGCCAGCAGCCAAAGCATAGCGGGGGGGGCCCTAGATACGCAGTATTTT
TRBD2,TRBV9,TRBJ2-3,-,CASSAQTSGVTDTQYF,TGTGCCAGCAGCGCCCAGACTAGCGGAGTCACAGATACGCAGTATTTT
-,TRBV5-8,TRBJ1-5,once,CASSLRGSDQPQHF,TGTGCCAGCAGCCTTAGGGGGTCTGATCAGCCCCAGCATTTT
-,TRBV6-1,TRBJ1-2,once,CASSENELEGYTF,TGTGCCAGCAGTGAGAACGAGTTGGAGGGCTACACCTTC
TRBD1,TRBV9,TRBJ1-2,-,CASSLPTGGLFGYTF,TGTGCCAGCAGCTTACCGACAGGGGGCCTCTTTGGCTACACCTTC
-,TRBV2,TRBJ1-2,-,CASSEPGNYGYTF,TGTGCCAGCAGTGAACCAGGGAACTATGGCTACACCTTC
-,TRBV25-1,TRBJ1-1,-,CASSDLWNTEAFF,TGTGCCAGCAGTGACTTATGGAACACTGAAGCTTTCTTT
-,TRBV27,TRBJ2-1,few,CASSLDSTSGYNEQFF,TGTGCCAGCAGTTTGGACTCCACTTCGGGCTACAATGAGCAGTTCTTC
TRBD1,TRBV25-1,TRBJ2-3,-,CASSDDRGPTDTQYF,TGTGCCAGCAGTGACGACAGGGGGCCCACAGATACGCAGTATTTT
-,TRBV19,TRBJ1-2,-,CASTPPYGTLDYGYTF,TGTGCCAGTACCCCTCCTTACGGGACACTAGACTATGGCTACACCTTC
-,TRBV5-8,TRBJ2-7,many,CASSLRGSYEQYF,TGTGCCAGCAGCTTGAGGGGGTCCTACGAGCAGTACTTC
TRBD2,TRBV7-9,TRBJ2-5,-,CASSLVGGGQETQYF,TGTGCCAGCAGCTTAGTTGGGGGAGGGCAAGAGACCCAGTACTTC
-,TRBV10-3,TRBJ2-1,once,CAISPTRGSSYNEQFF,TGTGCCATCAGTCCTACCCGGGGGAGCTCCTACAATGAGCAGTTCTTC
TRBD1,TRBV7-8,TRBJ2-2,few,CASSSTGGYTGELFF,TGTGCCAGCAGCTCAACAGGGGGGTACACCGGGGAGCTGTTTTTT
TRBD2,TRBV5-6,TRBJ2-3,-,CASSRGLAGGTDTQYF,TGTGCCAGCAGCCGTGGACTAGCGGGGGGGACAGATACGCAGTATTTT
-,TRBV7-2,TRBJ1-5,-,CASSFSGDIGYNQPQHF,TGTGCCAGCAGCTTCAGCGGGGACATTGGGTATAATCAGCCCCAGCATTTT
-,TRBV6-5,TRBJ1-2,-,CASSSPGVCGYTF,TGTGCCAGCAGTTCGCCCGGGGTATGCGGCTACACCTTC
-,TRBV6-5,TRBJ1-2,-,CASSLQGMDGYTF,TGTGCCAGCAGTCTTCAGGGTATGGATGGCTACACCTTC
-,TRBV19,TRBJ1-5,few,CASTIFPTEGNQPQHF,TGTGCCAGTACCATTTTTCCAACCGAGGGCAATCAGCCCCAGCATTTT
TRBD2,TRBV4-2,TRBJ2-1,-,CASSPGLAGEVEQFF,TGTGCCAGCAGCCCAGGACTAGCGGGGGAGGTTGAGCAGTTCTTC
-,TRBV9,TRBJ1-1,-,CASSVVTGWGPEAFF,TGTGCCAGCAGCGTAGTCACAGGTTGGGGCCCTGAAGCTTTCTTT
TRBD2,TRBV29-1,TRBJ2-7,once,CSVELTSGTYEQYF,TGCAGCGTTGAACTGACTAGCGGCACCTACGAGCAGTACTTC
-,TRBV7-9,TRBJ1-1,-,CASSLESGIGEAFF,TGTGCCAGCAGCTTAGAAAGCGGGATCGGGGAAGCTTTCTTT
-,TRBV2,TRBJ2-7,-,CASSGTRPSYEQYF,TGTGCCAGCAGTGGAACCAGGCCCTCCTACGAGCAGTACTTC
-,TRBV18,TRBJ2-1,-,CASSPISRDNEQFF,TGTGCCAGCTCACCTATCAGTCGGGACAATGAGCAGTTCTTC
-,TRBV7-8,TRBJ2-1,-,CASSPVGYTSSYNEQFF,TGTGCCAGCAGCCCAGTGGGCTACACTTCCTCCTACAATGAGCAGTTCTTC
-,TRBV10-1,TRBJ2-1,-,CASSESTGTYNEQFF,TGCGCCAGCAGTGAGTCGACAGGGACTTACAATGAGCAGTTCTTC
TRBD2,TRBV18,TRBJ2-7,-,CASSTYGGISYEQYF,TGTGCCAGCTCAACGTACGGGGGGATCTCCTACGAGCAGTACTTC
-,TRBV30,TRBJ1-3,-,CAWGQTYSGNTIYF,TGTGCCTGGGGACAGACATACTCTGGAAACACCATATATTTT
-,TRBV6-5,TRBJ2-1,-,CASSSGNSNEQFF,TGTGCCAGCAGCTCAGGGAATTCCAATGAGCAGTTCTTC
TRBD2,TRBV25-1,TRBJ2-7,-,CASSELGGGSYEQYF,TGTGCCAGCAGTGAGTTGGGGGGGGGCTCCTACGAGCAGTACTTC
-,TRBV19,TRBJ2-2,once,CASMEGSLRGAGELFF,TGTGCCAGTATGGAGGGGTCCCTCCGGGGAGCCGGGGAGCTGTTTTTT